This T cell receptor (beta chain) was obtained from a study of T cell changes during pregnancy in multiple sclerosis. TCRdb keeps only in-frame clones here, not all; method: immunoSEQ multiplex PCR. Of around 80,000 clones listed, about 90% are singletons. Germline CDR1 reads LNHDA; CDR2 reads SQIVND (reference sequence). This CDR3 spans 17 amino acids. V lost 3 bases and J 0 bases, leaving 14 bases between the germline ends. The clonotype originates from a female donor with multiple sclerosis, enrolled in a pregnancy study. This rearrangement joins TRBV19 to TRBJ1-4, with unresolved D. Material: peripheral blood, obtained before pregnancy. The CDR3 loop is CASSIGPQWTTNEKLFF. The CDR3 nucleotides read TGTGCCAGTAGTATTGGGCCCCAGTGGACAACTAATGAAAAACTGTTTTTT.